A selection of T cell receptor beta chains follows, all from one sample in a study of fetal regulatory T cell absence and autoimmunity. TCRdb's table, derived via immunoSEQ multiplex PCR, lists solely in-frame clones and lacks some. Counted here are tens of thousands of clones, roughly 83% occurring once; the ten biggest clones make up 0.41%. Sequencing was done on a sample of cord blood. These receptors were obtained from a newborn boy with IPEX syndrome. Both conserved end residues are part of each CDR3. D genes are given only for firm matches. Expanded clones are given a class, and other clones once, few, many or no size at all.

>TRBV6-1|-|TRBJ2-7|-
CASSGPREQYF
TGTGCCAGCAGCGGCCCCCGGGAGCAGTACTTC
>TRBV11-2|-|TRBJ2-5|-
CASSLDGFAQETQYF
TGTGCCAGCAGCTTAGACGGCTTTGCTCAAGAGACCCAGTACTTC
>TRBV5-1|-|TRBJ1-1|TRBD1
CASSLGGGREAFF
TGCGCCAGCAGCTTGGGAGGGGGCCGTGAAGCTTTCTTT
>TRBV10-3|-|TRBJ1-5|-
CAISGDSNQPQHF
TGTGCCATCAGTGGGGACAGCAATCAGCCCCAGCATTTT
>TRBV29-1|-|TRBJ2-3|TRBD2
CSVERLSGGSSSTDTQYF
TGCAGCGTTGAAAGGCTGAGCGGGGGGTCTTCTAGCACAGATACGCAGTATTTT
>TRBV5-5|-|TRBJ2-7|TRBD2
CASSLATGLAASYEQYF
TGTGCCAGCAGCCTAGCGACGGGACTAGCGGCTTCCTACGAGCAGTACTTC
>TRBV19|-|TRBJ2-5|-
CASSSKRWETQYF
TGTGCCAGTAGTAGTAAGAGGTGGGAGACCCAGTACTTC
>TRBV7-9|-|TRBJ2-1|-
CASSPTGKSSSYNEQFF
TGTGCCAGCAGCCCCACAGGGAAAAGCAGCTCCTACAATGAGCAGTTCTTC
>TRBV10-3|-|TRBJ2-1|TRBD2
CAISGTSGRGTYNEQFF
TGTGCCATCAGTGGGACTAGCGGAAGGGGGACCTACAATGAGCAGTTCTTC
>TRBV19|-|TRBJ2-1|TRBD2
CASSALGGRFYEQFF
TGTGCCAGTAGTGCCCTGGGCGGGAGGTTCTATGAGCAGTTCTTC
>TRBV11-2|-|TRBJ2-1|TRBD2
CASSRAGGYNEQFF
TGTGCCAGCAGTCGAGCGGGAGGGTACAATGAGCAGTTCTTC
>TRBV6-1|-|TRBJ2-7|-
CASSSSVGQDEQYF
TGTGCCAGCAGTTCTAGCGTAGGACAGGACGAGCAGTACTTC
>TRBV11-3|-|TRBJ2-1|TRBD2
CASSPGLGSYNEQFF
TGTGCCAGCAGCCCCGGACTAGGCTCCTACAATGAGCAGTTCTTC
>TRBV6-5|-|TRBJ1-3|TRBD1
CASRDRATGNTIYF
TGTGCCAGCAGGGACAGGGCCACTGGAAACACCATATATTTT
>TRBV19|-|TRBJ1-5|-
CASASGPLGNQPQHF
TGTGCCAGTGCCTCCGGCCCTCTAGGTAATCAGCCCCAGCATTTT
>TRBV12-5|-|TRBJ2-7|-
CASGPGTLSSYEQYF
TGTGCTAGTGGTCCTGGGACGTTAAGCTCCTACGAGCAGTACTTC
>TRBV27|once|TRBJ2-7|TRBD2
CASSPSGPAYEQYF
TGTGCCAGCAGTCCTAGCGGACCGGCCTACGAGCAGTACTTC
>TRBV7-6|-|TRBJ2-7|TRBD1
CASSLYDRGDEQYF
TGTGCCAGCAGCTTATATGACAGGGGTGACGAGCAGTACTTC
>TRBV7-2|-|TRBJ2-1|-
CASSLGTLTGSYNEQFF
TGTGCCAGCAGCTTAGGAACGTTAACGGGCTCCTACAATGAGCAGTTCTTC
>TRBV7-6|-|TRBJ2-5|-
CASSLGLERETQYF
TGTGCCAGCAGCTTAGGACTAGAAAGGGAGACCCAGTACTTC
>TRBV7-8|-|TRBJ2-7|TRBD1
CASSLGDRGIIGGEQYF
TGTGCCAGCAGCTTAGGGGACAGGGGTATTATTGGGGGCGAGCAGTACTTC
>TRBV30|-|TRBJ1-1|-
CASDGDTEAFF
TGTGCCTCCGACGGGGACACTGAAGCTTTCTTT
>TRBV19|-|TRBJ2-3|TRBD2
CASSTSGRDTQYF
TGTGCCAGTAGTACTAGCGGGAGAGATACGCAGTATTTT
>TRBV30|-|TRBJ2-3|TRBD2
CAWSRGVDAWDTQYF
TGTGCCTGGAGTCGGGGGGTAGACGCATGGGATACGCAGTATTTT
>TRBV2|-|TRBJ2-1|TRBD2
CASSEGTRYNEQFF
TGTGCCAGCAGTGAAGGGACTAGGTACAATGAGCAGTTCTTC